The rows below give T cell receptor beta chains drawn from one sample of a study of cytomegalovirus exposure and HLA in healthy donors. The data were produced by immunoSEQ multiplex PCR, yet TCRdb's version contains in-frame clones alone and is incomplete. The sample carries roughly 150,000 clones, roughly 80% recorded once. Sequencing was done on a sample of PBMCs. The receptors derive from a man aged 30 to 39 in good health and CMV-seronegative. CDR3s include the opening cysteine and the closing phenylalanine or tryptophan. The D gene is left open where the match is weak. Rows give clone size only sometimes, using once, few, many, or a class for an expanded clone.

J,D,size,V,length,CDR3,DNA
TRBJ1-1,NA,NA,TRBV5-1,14,CASSLAFGVTEAFF,TGCGCCAGCAGCTTGGCCTTCGGGGTCACTGAAGCTTTCTTT
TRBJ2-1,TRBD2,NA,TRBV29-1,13,CSVDGRTSNEQFF,TGCAGCGTTGATGGACGGACTAGCAATGAGCAGTTCTTC
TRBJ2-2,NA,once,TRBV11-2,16,CASSLRGQTNTGELFF,TGTGCCAGCAGCTTAAGGGGCCAGACGAACACCGGGGAGCTGTTTTTT
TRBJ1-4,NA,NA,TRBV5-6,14,CASSLSGIGEKLFF,TGTGCCAGCAGCTTATCAGGGATCGGTGAAAAACTGTTTTTT
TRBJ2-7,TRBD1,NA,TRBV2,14,CASSLGTGTDEQYF,TGTGCCAGCAGCCTTGGGACAGGGACGGACGAGCAGTACTTC
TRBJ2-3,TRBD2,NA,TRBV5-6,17,CASSFLGLAGVSDTQYF,TGTGCCAGCAGCTTCTTGGGCCTAGCGGGAGTGTCAGATACGCAGTATTTT
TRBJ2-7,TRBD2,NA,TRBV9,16,CASSPHAGTSSYEQYF,TGTGCCAGCAGCCCTCACGCCGGGACTAGCTCCTACGAGCAGTACTTC
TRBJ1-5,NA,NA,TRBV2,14,CASSRTVSNQPQHF,TGTGCCAGCAGTCGGACTGTTAGCAATCAGCCCCAGCATTTT
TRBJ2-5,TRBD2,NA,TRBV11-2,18,CASSFRLAGGPSGETQYF,TGTGCCAGCAGCTTCCGACTAGCGGGAGGGCCTTCGGGAGAGACCCAGTACTTC
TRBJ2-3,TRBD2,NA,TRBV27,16,CASSSRGLAGVYTQYF,TGTGCCAGCAGTTCCCGAGGACTAGCGGGAGTCTATACGCAGTATTTT
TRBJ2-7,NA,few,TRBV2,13,CASREAGPYEQYF,TGTGCCAGCAGGGAGGCGGGCCCCTACGAGCAGTACTTC
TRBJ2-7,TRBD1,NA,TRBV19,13,CARGTGAAYEQYF,TGTGCCAGGGGGACAGGGGCCGCCTACGAGCAGTACTTC
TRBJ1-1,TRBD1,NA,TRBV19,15,CASSLQGGLLAEAFF,TGTGCCAGTAGTTTACAGGGGGGACTTTTGGCTGAAGCTTTCTTT
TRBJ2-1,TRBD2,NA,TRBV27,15,CASRKAGEGYNEQFF,TGTGCCAGCAGAAAAGCGGGGGAGGGCTACAATGAGCAGTTCTTC
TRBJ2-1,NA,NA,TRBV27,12,CASRLNGNEQFF,TGTGCCAGCAGGCTGAACGGGAATGAGCAGTTCTTC
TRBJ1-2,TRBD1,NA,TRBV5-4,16,CASSPSGTGVAKGYTF,TGTGCCAGCAGCCCCTCCGGGACAGGGGTTGCGAAAGGCTACACCTTC
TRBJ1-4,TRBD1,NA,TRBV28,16,CASSWGQGFANEKLFF,TGTGCCAGCAGTTGGGGACAGGGGTTTGCTAATGAAAAACTGTTTTTT
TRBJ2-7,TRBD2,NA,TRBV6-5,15,CASSYSGLGVHEQYF,TGTGCCAGCAGTTACTCGGGACTAGGGGTCCACGAGCAGTACTTC
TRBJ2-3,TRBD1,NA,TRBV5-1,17,CASSDRGPQISTDTQYF,TGCGCCAGCAGCGACAGGGGGCCCCAAATTAGCACAGATACGCAGTATTTT
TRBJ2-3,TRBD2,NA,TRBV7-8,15,CASRPLAGGTDTQYF,TGTGCCAGCAGACCTCTAGCGGGAGGCACAGATACGCAGTATTTT
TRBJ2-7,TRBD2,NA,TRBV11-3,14,CASSPGGDPHEQYF,TGTGCCAGCAGCCCCGGGGGGGATCCGCACGAGCAGTACTTC
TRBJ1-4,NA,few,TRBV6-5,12,CASRRSNEKLFF,TGTGCCAGCAGGCGAAGTAATGAAAAACTGTTTTTT
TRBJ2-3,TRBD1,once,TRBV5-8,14,CASSHGQVQDTQYF,TGTGCCAGCAGCCATGGACAGGTGCAAGATACGCAGTATTTT
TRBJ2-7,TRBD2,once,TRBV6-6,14,CASSYDRGAYEQYF,TGTGCCAGCAGTTACGATCGGGGGGCCTACGAGCAGTACTTC
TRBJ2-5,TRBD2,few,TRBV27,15,CASSLLAGGQETQYF,TGTGCCAGCAGTCTACTAGCGGGAGGCCAAGAGACCCAGTACTTC
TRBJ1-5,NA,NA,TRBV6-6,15,CASAGGGDSNQPQHF,TGTGCCAGCGCCGGGGGGGGCGATAGCAATCAGCCCCAGCATTTT
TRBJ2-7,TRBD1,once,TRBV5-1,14,CASSPGTGGQEQYF,TGCGCCAGCAGCCCCGGGACAGGGGGTCAGGAGCAGTACTTC
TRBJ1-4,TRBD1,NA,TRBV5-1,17,CASSLVYERTGGEKLFF,TGCGCCAGCAGCTTGGTGTATGAGAGGACAGGGGGCGAAAAACTGTTTTTT
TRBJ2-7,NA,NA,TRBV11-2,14,CASSLEVRVYEQYF,TGTGCCAGCAGCTTAGAGGTCAGGGTTTACGAGCAGTACTTC
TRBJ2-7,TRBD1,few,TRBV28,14,CASRIGDRAYEQYF,TGTGCCAGCAGAATAGGGGACAGGGCCTACGAGCAGTACTTC
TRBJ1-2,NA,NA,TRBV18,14,CASSPQGRDDGYTF,TGTGCCAGCTCACCCCAGGGTCGAGACGATGGCTACACCTTC
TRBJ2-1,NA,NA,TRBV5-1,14,CASSAGAPRAGQFF,TGCGCCAGCAGCGCTGGAGCCCCCCGCGCCGGGCAGTTCTTC
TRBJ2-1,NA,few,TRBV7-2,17,CASSLGVLRVSYNEQFF,TGTGCCAGCAGCTTAGGAGTCTTGCGGGTCTCCTACAATGAGCAGTTCTTC
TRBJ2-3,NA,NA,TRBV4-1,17,CASSQVDNGISTDTQYF,TGCGCCAGCAGCCAAGTGGACAACGGTATTAGCACAGATACGCAGTATTTT
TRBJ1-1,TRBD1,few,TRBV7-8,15,CASSSHRGRLTEAFF,TGTGCCAGCAGCTCTCACAGGGGGCGCCTCACTGAAGCTTTCTTT
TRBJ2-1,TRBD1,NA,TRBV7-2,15,CASSFFGTGGGEQFF,TGTGCCAGCAGCTTTTTCGGGACAGGGGGTGGTGAGCAGTTCTTC
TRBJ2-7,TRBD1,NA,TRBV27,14,CASSSGQGFHEQYF,TGTGCCAGCAGTTCGGGACAGGGTTTCCACGAGCAGTACTTC
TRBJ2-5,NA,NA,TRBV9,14,CASSVGLYQETQYF,TGTGCCAGCAGCGTCGGACTCTACCAAGAGACCCAGTACTTC
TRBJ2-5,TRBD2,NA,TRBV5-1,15,CASSGGLAMGETQYF,TGCGCCAGCAGCGGGGGACTAGCAATGGGAGAGACCCAGTACTTC
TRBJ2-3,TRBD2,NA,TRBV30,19,CAWRPGLAGYRGGTDTQYF,TGTGCCTGGAGACCGGGACTAGCGGGATATAGGGGGGGCACAGATACGCAGTATTTT
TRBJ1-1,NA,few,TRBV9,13,CASSVASNTEAFF,TGTGCCAGCAGCGTAGCTTCCAACACTGAAGCTTTCTTT
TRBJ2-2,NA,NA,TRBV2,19,CASRADKALILSDTGELFF,TGTGCCAGCAGAGCTGACAAGGCCCTCATCCTTTCTGACACCGGGGAGCTGTTTTTT
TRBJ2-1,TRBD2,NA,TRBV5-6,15,CASSTGLAGYNEQFF,TGTGCCAGCAGCACGGGACTAGCGGGATACAATGAGCAGTTCTTC
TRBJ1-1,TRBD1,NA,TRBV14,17,CASSQGLYGTGFAEAFF,TGTGCCAGCAGCCAAGGGCTCTACGGGACAGGGTTCGCTGAAGCTTTCTTT
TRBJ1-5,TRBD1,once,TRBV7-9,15,CASSRGQGSNQPQHF,TGTGCCAGCAGCCGGGGACAGGGTAGCAATCAGCCCCAGCATTTT
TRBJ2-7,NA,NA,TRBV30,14,CAWRRSFFTGEQYF,TGTGCCTGGAGGCGGTCCTTCTTCACGGGGGAGCAGTACTTC
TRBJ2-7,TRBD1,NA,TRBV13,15,CASSLGVRGPWEQYF,TGTGCCAGCAGCTTAGGAGTCAGGGGGCCATGGGAGCAGTACTTC
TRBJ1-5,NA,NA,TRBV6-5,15,CASSYGGASNQPQHF,TGTGCCAGCAGTTACGGTGGAGCTAGCAATCAGCCCCAGCATTTT
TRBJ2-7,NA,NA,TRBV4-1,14,CASSQVDKTYEQYF,TGCGCCAGCAGCCAAGTTGACAAGACCTACGAGCAGTACTTC
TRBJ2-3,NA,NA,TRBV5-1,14,CASSRSGGTDTQYF,TGCGCCAGCAGCAGGTCAGGGGGCACAGATACGCAGTATTTT
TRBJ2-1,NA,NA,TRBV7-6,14,CASRQHFLATEQFF,TGTGCCAGCAGGCAACACTTCCTAGCGACCGAGCAGTTCTTC
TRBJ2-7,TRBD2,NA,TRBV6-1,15,CASRRTSGRGDEQYF,TGTGCCAGCCGCCGGACTAGCGGGAGGGGAGACGAGCAGTACTTC
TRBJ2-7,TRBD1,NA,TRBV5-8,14,CASSLWDRDGEQYF,TGTGCCAGCAGCTTGTGGGACAGGGACGGGGAGCAGTACTTC
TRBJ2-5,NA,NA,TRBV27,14,CASSISGPEKTQYF,TGTGCCAGCAGTATTAGCGGTCCGGAAAAGACCCAGTACTTC
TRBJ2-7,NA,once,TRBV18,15,CASSPLEGISYEQYF,TGTGCCAGCTCACCACTGGAGGGGATCAGCTACGAGCAGTACTTC